Shown below are 28 T cell receptor beta chains from a single sample sequenced in a study of PD-1 blockade in mismatch repair-deficient tumors (dated by TCRdb to between 2016 and 2019). Library preparation employed the immunoSEQ multiplex PCR assay. What TCRdb holds here is the immuneACCESS table cut down to in-frame rearrangements. Part of the clones is not present; checked against another copy, under half of the missing clones reflect an unresolved V gene, and the others are unexplained. The sample contains approximately 15,000 clones, 65% to 90% of them found a single time. Approximately 1.7% of the sample is taken by the ten largest. Sample: PBMCs, taken less than 15 weeks after starting pembrolizumab. The receptors come from an adult with mismatch repair-deficient cancer.

The rearrangement uses TRBV6-1 and TRBJ1-5; D gene ambiguous. The V end was cut by 7 bases, the J end by 8 bases, with 12 bases between. Per germline, CDR1 MNHNS and CDR2 SASEGT. The CDR3 totals 12 residues. The CDR3 loop is CASNFFPEPQHF. Here the CDR3 DNA reads TGTGCCAGCAATTTTTTCCCAGAGCCCCAGCATTTT.

This chain links TRBV9 with TRBJ2-5, with D possibly TRBD2 on 5 matching bases. The CDR3 extends over 15 amino acids. CDR1 and CDR2 from the germline V gene are SGDLS and YYNGEE. The V and J ends lost 0 bases and 1 base respectively, with 10 bases between them. The CDR3 protein is CASSVALAGQETQYF. As DNA, the CDR3 is TGTGCCAGCAGCGTAGCTCTGGCGGGCCAAGAGACCCAGTACTTC.

V and J are TRBV27 and TRBJ1-1; weak D call: TRBD1 (5 bases). CDR1 is MNHEY and CDR2 is SMNVEV in the germline V gene (reference sequence). The CDR3 has 16 residues. V shed 1 base and J shed 4 bases, with 16 bases lying between them. CDR3 protein: CASSLWSIGGSTEAFF. The CDR3 region has the DNA TGTGCCAGCAGTTTATGGTCTATCGGGGGGTCCACTGAAGCTTTCTTT.

The chain is built from TRBV18 and TRBJ2-2; D possibly corresponds to TRBD2 (5 bases). Between the trimmed V and J ends, which lost 6 bases and 6 bases, there was a span of 20 bases. The CDR3 has 16 amino acids. Germline V gives CDR1 KGHSH, CDR2 LQKENI. CDR3 loop: CASSKDSSAVAGELFF. The CDR3 nucleotides are TGTGCCAGCTCCAAGGACTCCTCGGCCGTGGCCGGGGAGCTGTTTTTT.

The chain combines TRBV18 with TRBJ2-3, with TRBD1 matching 9 bases. Losses at the gene ends were 8 bases for V and 2 bases for J; bases not matched to a gene: 8. This CDR3 is 15 amino acids long. Per germline, CDR1 KGHSH and CDR2 LQKENI. As DNA, the CDR3 is TGTGCCAGCCAGCAAGGGACAGGGATCACAGATACGCAGTATTTT. This gives the protein CASQQGTGITDTQYF.

The chain combines TRBV5-1 with TRBJ2-5; TRBD1 matches 9 bases. The CDR3 has 15 amino acids. The ends lost 4 bases at V and 2 bases at J; junction bases unmatched: 6. Germline-derived CDR1 and CDR2 are SGHRS and YFSETQ. The CDR3 loop reads CASSAGQGPQETQYF. CDR3 bases: TGCGCCAGCAGCGCGGGACAGGGACCGCAAGAGACCCAGTACTTC.

The V and J genes are TRBV28 and TRBJ2-3, with D possibly TRBD2 on 5 matching bases. This CDR3 is built from 13 residues. Germline CDR1 reads MDHEN; CDR2 reads SYDVKM. Trimming took off 5 bases at V and 4 bases at J, with 10 bases between the two ends. The CDR3 is CASSLGSADTQYF. The CDR3 DNA reads TGTGCCAGCAGTCTAGGGAGTGCAGATACGCAGTATTTT.

The chain uses TRBV6-4 and TRBJ2-3; TRBD2 matches 8 bases. The ends lost 6 bases at V and 0 bases at J; junction bases unmatched: 11. CDR1 is MRHNA and CDR2 is SNTAGT in the germline V gene. The CDR3 is 17 residues long. The CDR3 DNA follows: TGTGCCAGCAGCGCACAGGGAGCGGGAGTGAGCACAGATACGCAGTATTTT. The encoded protein is CASSAQGAGVSTDTQYF.

Remarks on this clone: At one end the junction does not follow the germline gene, possibly because of a read error. The V and J genes are TRBV4-1 and TRBJ2-4; tentatively, D is TRBD1 (5 bases). CDR1 is MGHRA, CDR2 YSYEKL, per germline. This CDR3 is built from 14 residues. CDR3 bases: TGCGCCAGCAGCCAAACTCTTACTATGGACATTCAGTGCTTC. Protein: CASSQTLTMDIQCF.

The rearrangement links TRBV2 to TRBJ1-1; 7 bases match TRBD1. The V gene end was trimmed by 5 bases and the J gene end by 3 bases; junction bases not matched to a gene: 9. The CDR3 loop spans 15 amino acids. Germline V gene sequence: CDR1 SNHLY, CDR2 FYNNEI. The CDR3 region has the DNA TGTGCCAGCAGTTCATACAGGGGTCTTTACACTGAAGCTTTCTTT. Amino acids: CASSSYRGLYTEAFF. The variable domain in full, completed from reference TRBV2 and TRBJ1-1, reads EPEVTQTPSHQVTQMGQEVILRCVPISNHLYFYWYRQILGQKVEFLVSFYNNEISEKSEIFDDQFSVERPDGSNFTLKIRSTKLEDSAMYFCASSSYRGLYTEAFFGQGTRLTVV.

This chain uses TRBV4-1 with TRBJ1-2; TRBD1 aligns across 9 bases. The CDR3 loop spans 15 amino acids. J lost 2 bases, V lost 3 bases, and 4 bases had no gene match. CDR1 is MGHRA, CDR2 YSYEKL, per germline. DNA for the CDR3: TGCGCCAGCAGCCAGGCCGGGACAGGGAACTATGGCTACACCTTC. Protein product: CASSQAGTGNYGYTF.

The chain recombines TRBV7-3 with TRBJ2-1, with 9 bases aligning to TRBD2. V trimming: 3 bases; J trimming: 8 bases; junction bases outside the gene matches: 8. The CDR3 is made up of 15 amino acids. Looked up from germline, CDR1 is SGHTA and CDR2 is FQGTGA. CDR3 protein: CASSFSGRNSYEQFF. The CDR3 DNA follows: TGTGCCAGCAGCTTTAGCGGGAGAAATAGCTATGAGCAGTTCTTC.

This clone was detected only a few times. The rearrangement joins TRBV28 to TRBJ2-7, with TRBD1 matching 9 bases. With 3 bases clipped from V and 5 bases from J, the junction kept 5 bases outside the gene matches. CDR1 is MDHEN and CDR2 is SYDVKM in the germline V gene. The CDR3 consists of 14 residues. The DNA for the CDR3 is TGTGCCAGCAGTTTGACAGGGGGTCGGGACGAGCAGTACTTC. Translating gives CASSLTGGRDEQYF. Filled out from reference TRBV28 and TRBJ2-7, the complete variable domain reads DVKVTQSSRYLVKRTGEKVFLECVQDMDHENMFWYRQDPGLGLRLIYFSYDVKMKEKGDIPEGYSVSREKKERFSLILESASTNQTSMYLCASSLTGGRDEQYFGPGTRLTVT.

The gene calls are TRBV30 and TRBJ2-1, with D tentatively TRBD1 (6 bases). This CDR3 has 14 residues. From germline, CDR1 is GTSNPN and CDR2 SVGIG (reference sequence). Trimming removed 7 bases at V and 6 bases at J, with 19 bases between. The CDR3 protein is CALNRESSSNEQFF. CDR3 DNA: TGTGCCTTAAACAGGGAAAGTTCGAGCAATGAGCAGTTCTTC.

The V call is TRBV7-9, the J call TRBJ2-7, with a weak D call TRBD2 (5 bases). In germline, CDR1 is SEHNR, CDR2 FQNEAQ (reference sequence). Trimming removed 6 bases from V and 2 bases from J, with 8 bases in between. The CDR3 has 12 amino acids. The CDR3 nucleotides read TGTGCCAGCAGACCGGGGACCTACGAGCAGTACTTC. As protein: CASRPGTYEQYF.

This sequence joins TRBV7-2 and TRBJ1-4; TRBD1 aligns across 7 bases. V dropped 6 bases and J dropped 7; count of bases not matched to a gene: 8. The CDR3 consists of 14 residues. The germline V gene has CDR1 SGHTA and CDR2 FQGNSA. In DNA form, the CDR3 reads TGTGCCAGCAGGCCCGGGACAGCCTTTGAAAAACTGTTTTTT. It translates to CASRPGTAFEKLFF. The full variable domain, rest sourced from reference TRBV7-2 and TRBJ1-4, is GAGVSQSPSNKVTEKGKDVELRCDPISGHTALYWYRQSLGQGLEFLIYFQGNSAPDKSGLPSDRFSAERTGGSVSTLTIQRTQQEDSAVYLCASRPGTAFEKLFFGSGTQLSVL.

The count of this clone is one. J is TRBJ2-1 and V is TRBV13, with 12 bases that match TRBD2. The CDR3 has 14 amino acids. Per germline, CDR1 PRHDT and CDR2 FYEKMQ (reference sequence). V gave up 2 bases and J gave up 7 bases; unmatched junction bases: 0. The CDR3 DNA sequence: TGTGCCAGCAGCTTAACTAGCGGGAGGAATGAGCAGTTCTTC. Its translation is CASSLTSGRNEQFF. Based on the CDR3 plus reference TRBV13 and TRBJ2-1, the full variable domain is AAGVIQSPRHLIKEKRETATLKCYPIPRHDTVYWYQQGPGQDPQFLISFYEKMQSDKGSIPDRFSAQQFSDYHSELNMSSLELGDSALYFCASSLTSGRNEQFFGPGTRLTVL.

CDR3 nucleotides: TGTGCCAGCAGCCCACCGGGGGGGCCCCGCTCCTACAATGAGCAGTTCTTC. Protein sequence: CASSPPGGPRSYNEQFF. The rearrangement links TRBV4-2 to TRBJ2-1; 8 nucleotides agree with TRBD2. The CDR3 has 17 residues. Trimming took 4 bases from V and 0 from J; bases not matched to a gene: 8. Germline V gene data show CDR1 as LGHNA and CDR2 as YNFKEQ.

This CDR3 is CSVEVSDRANTEAFF. The DNA of the CDR3 is TGCAGCGTTGAAGTTTCTGACAGGGCCAACACTGAAGCTTTCTTT. The V gene is TRBV29-1, the J gene TRBJ1-1, with 7 bases aligning to TRBD1. The trim removed 1 base at V and 2 bases at J, leaving 7 bases unmatched. The CDR3 is made up of 15 amino acids. Germline assignment: CDR1 SQVTM and CDR2 ANQGSEA.

The chain couples TRBV10-3 to TRBJ1-1; 7 bases are shared with TRBD1. This CDR3 spans 13 amino acids. Germline-derived CDR1 and CDR2 are ENHRY and SYGVKD. Losses at the gene ends were 3 bases for V and 7 bases for J; bases not matched to a gene: 5. DNA for the CDR3: TGTGCCATCAGTGAACAGGGGCCCTTTGAAGCTTTCTTT. Residues: CAISEQGPFEAFF.

J is TRBJ1-5 and V is TRBV2, with D tentatively TRBD1 (5 bases). This CDR3 contains 13 residues. Trimming pared 2 bases from V and 4 bases from J, leaving 6 bases between. Germline V gene sequence: CDR1 SNHLY, CDR2 FYNNEI. The CDR3 DNA sequence: TGTGCCAGCAGTGAACGGGGGAATCAGCCCCAGCATTTT. Amino acid sequence: CASSERGNQPQHF.

The rearrangement links TRBV11-1 to TRBJ2-3; D may be TRBD2 (5 bases). The germline V gene encodes CDR1 SGHAT and CDR2 FQDESV (reference sequence). The CDR3 has 13 amino acids. V was clipped by 5 bases and J by 4 bases, with 10 bases between them. CDR3 DNA: TGTGCCAGCAGCCCCCGGACTGCAGATACGCAGTATTTT. This encodes CASSPRTADTQYF.

V gene TRBV11-2 combines with J gene TRBJ2-7; TRBD2 agrees at 13 bases. V was clipped by 5 bases and J by 6 bases; unmatched bases: 7. Germline-derived CDR1 and CDR2 are SGHAT and FQNNGV. There are 15 residues in the CDR3. CDR3 in DNA: TGTGCCAGCAGCGGTAAACTAGCGGGAGGGGGCGAGCAGTACTTC. Encoded protein: CASSGKLAGGGEQYF.

This clone occurred once. The gene calls are TRBV5-1 and TRBJ2-1; TRBD2 agrees at 11 bases. The V and J ends lost 1 base and 7 bases, in that order; junction bases with no gene match: 10. The CDR3 totals 17 residues. Germline CDR1 is SGHRS and CDR2 is YFSETQ. CDR3 amino acids: CASSLPQLAGATNEQFF. The CDR3 DNA is TGCGCCAGCAGCTTGCCCCAACTAGCGGGAGCTACGAATGAGCAGTTCTTC.

This clone was counted a single time. This chain connects TRBV4-1 to TRBJ2-6, with 7 positions matching TRBD2. CDR1 is MGHRA, CDR2 YSYEKL, per germline. This CDR3 region has 16 residues. Trimming took 3 bases from V and 2 from J; bases not matched to a gene: 4. The CDR3 DNA reads TGCGCCAGCAGCCACTGGCGGGGGACTGGGGCCAACGTCCTGACTTTC. Its translation is CASSHWRGTGANVLTF.

The genes are TRBV14 and TRBJ1-2; the D is unclear. The length of the CDR3 is 12 residues. V dropped 0 bases and J dropped 8 bases, with 7 bases sitting between them. CDR1 is SGHDN, CDR2 FVKESK, per germline. This CDR3 is CASSQDWRGYTF. In nucleotides, the CDR3 is TGTGCCAGCAGCCAAGACTGGAGGGGCTACACCTTC.

V is TRBV10-3 and J is TRBJ2-6; D gene unclear. V was trimmed by 8 bases and J by 1 base, leaving 9 bases between them. CDR1 ENHRY and CDR2 SYGVKD come from the germline V gene. The CDR3 has 14 amino acids. CDR3 bases: TGTGCCATCGGTTCGGGTTCTGGGGCCAACGTCCTGACTTTC. Amino acids: CAIGSGSGANVLTF.

The chain joins TRBV28 to TRBJ1-2; 7 bases fit TRBD1. Germline assignment: CDR1 MDHEN and CDR2 SYDVKM. V was clipped by 5 bases and J by 0 bases; unmatched bases: 6. The CDR3 is 15 amino acids. CDR3 DNA: TGTGCCAGCAGTCCGAGGGACAGAACTAACTATGGCTACACCTTC. The encoded protein is CASSPRDRTNYGYTF.